This paragraph reports one TCR beta chain. The record originates from a study of blood T cell repertoires in COVID-19. Study summary: Sources were T cells, B-cell-depleted T cells, or PBMCs; the material itself was cDNA or gDNA.

CDR1 is LGHNA and CDR2 is YNFKEQ in the germline V gene. The CDR3 sequence is 16 residues long. Unmatched junction bases numbered 8, after V lost 0 bases and J lost 6 bases. In the source study's methods: Estimation of nucleated cell counts was performed using reference gene primer amplification. Produced via immunoSEQ multiplex PCR; TCRdb's table is partial and in-frame only. The DNA gave D and trimming, while V, J and clone size come from that table. The data hold 55,000 to 75,000 clones, with 65% to 80% observed a single time. The rearrangement uses TRBV4-2 and TRBJ2-3; TRBD1 matches 8 bases. The material sequenced was peripheral blood. This clonotype originated in a man between 60 and 75 years old with acute or convalescent COVID-19. The CDR3 reads CASSQDLGRGPDTQYF. In nucleotides, the CDR3 is TGTGCCAGCAGCCAAGATCTGGGCAGGGGGCCCGATACGCAGTATTTT.